This paragraph covers one T cell receptor (beta chain) sequence. This CDR3 has 15 amino acids. Germline V gene lookup returns CDR1 MDHEN and CDR2 SYDVKM. V gave up 8 bases and J gave up 2 bases; unmatched junction bases: 9. The sample is drawn from a study of blood T cell repertoires in COVID-19. Study-wide background: Whether acute or convalescent, the COVID-19 samples came from the United States, Italy and Spain. T cells, B-cell-depleted T cells, or PBMCs supplied cDNA or gDNA.

As handled by the study authors: Amplifying reference gene primers gave estimates of nucleated cell counts. This table comes from immunoSEQ multiplex PCR, and its TCRdb copy is limited to in-frame clones, with some not included. The V and J calls and the clone size are those of that table, but D and trimming were determined from the DNA. The sample includes 130,000 to 150,000 clones, approximately 86% of them seen just once. The clonotype originates from a woman aged 35 to 49 with active or convalescent COVID-19. V usage is TRBV28 and J usage is TRBJ1-5; 7 bases line up with TRBD1. Material: peripheral blood. CDR3 coding DNA: TGTGCCAGCGGTTGGGGCAGGGGGGGCAATCAGCCCCAGCATTTT. The encoded protein is CASGWGRGGNQPQHF.